This TCR beta chain came from a study of CD8 T cells in ankylosing spondylitis. Study results and limitations: Researchers report that disease-linked clones proved CD8+ and relatively rare in peripheral blood. Blood from ankylosing spondylitis patients appeared to carry a characteristic roughly eight-variant TCR beta motif. Certain motif variants had earlier been reported in reactive arthritis synovial fluid and blood. Matched ankylosing spondylitis synovial fluid reportedly showed significant enrichment of disease-linked clones.

This clonotype was detected only a few times. The antigen remains undetermined. For TCR beta, libraries came from quantitative 5'-RACE with molecular barcodes. One entry per CDR3 protein results from TCRdb running MiXCR on the 5' RACE reads. The table lists roughly 700,000 distinct CDR3 sequences, 15% to 20% of them singletons. The V gene's germline CDR1 is SQVTM and CDR2 ANQGSEA. This CDR3 spans 12 amino acids. V gave up 2 bases and J gave up 6 bases; unmatched junction bases: 4. The gene calls are TRBV29-1 and TRBJ2-7, with TRBD1 identical over 7 bases. Sequenced sample: blood, either unsorted or a sorted T cell fraction (not recorded which). The origin of this receptor is a male donor with ankylosing spondylitis. The CDR3 sequence: CSVELQGREQYF. In DNA, the CDR3 is TGCAGCGTTGAACTACAGGGGCGCGAGCAGTACTTC.